Listed below are T cell receptor beta chains from one sample, sequenced in a study of CD8 T cells in ankylosing spondylitis. From the 5' RACE reads, TCRdb called clonotypes with MiXCR, one entry per CDR3 protein. The repertoire holds about 800,000 distinct CDR3 sequences, 12% seen once, with 0.51% in the top ten. Sequencing was done on a sample of blood, either unsorted or a sorted T cell fraction (not recorded which). Every receptor here comes from a male donor with ankylosing spondylitis. Both conserved end residues are trimmed from each CDR3. Size is stated for part of the rows, as once, few or many counts, or as a class when the clone is expanded.

TRBV20-1,TRBJ2-7,many,SAKRDRATEQY
TRBV29-1,TRBJ2-1,NA,SVGPMSGEQF
TRBV5-1,TRBJ2-3,few,ASTAEGPMDTQY
TRBV4-2,TRBJ1-2,many,ASSQITGAGYGYT
TRBV4-3,TRBJ2-5,NA,ASSPGGRPLETQY
TRBV28,TRBJ2-1,once,ASSFQLGVSEQF
TRBV14,TRBJ2-1,NA,ASSHLGGSSYNEQF
TRBV5-1,TRBJ2-1,NA,ASSGRGDRFYNEQF
TRBV18,TRBJ1-1,many,ASSPRGVEAF
TRBV9,TRBJ2-2,few,ASSVGRGLNTGELF
TRBV28,TRBJ1-1,NA,ASSTPGKYTEAF
TRBV4-2,TRBJ2-5,few,ASSQDHGETQY
TRBV10-3,TRBJ2-5,few,AISDRRGGGETQY
TRBV7-9,TRBJ2-1,few,ASSLAGLGFNEQF
TRBV12-3/TRBV12-4,TRBJ2-2,few,ASSLWENGELF
TRBV11-2,TRBJ1-2,NA,ASSFRRSTT
TRBV5-5,TRBJ1-3,few,ASSLGDSWDGNTIY
TRBV20-1,TRBJ2-1,many,SATGLAGKYNEQF
TRBV7-2,TRBJ2-1,few,ASSLSVGQGSNEQF
TRBV7-9,TRBJ1-1,NA,ASSLVYTEAF
TRBV20-1,TRBJ2-7,NA,SVGRVLEEQY
TRBV9,TRBJ1-5,many,ASSVGTVNQPQH
TRBV5-6,TRBJ2-3,NA,ASSFNRGQDTQY
TRBV7-2,TRBJ2-1,few,ASSRLAGRANEQF
TRBV20-1,TRBJ1-4,few,SASPQPTNEKLF
TRBV18,TRBJ1-1,few,ASSPIDRGEAF
TRBV6-2/TRBV6-3,TRBJ1-1,few,ASRRTGQITEAF
TRBV20-1,TRBJ2-7,NA,SARSGYSYEQY
TRBV27,TRBJ1-2,NA,ASSPKGHGNYGYT
TRBV7-2,TRBJ1-3,once,ASSSLGGYTIY
TRBV6-1,TRBJ1-1,few,ASSPQGGENTEAF
TRBV28,TRBJ2-5,few,ASSPPIEGAPKGETQY
TRBV7-9,TRBJ1-2,NA,AGSRITGEDGYT
TRBV20-1,TRBJ2-3,many,SASRDRGADTQY
TRBV29-1,TRBJ2-5,many,SVEGRGLQETQY
TRBV5-6,TRBJ1-4,few,ASSLGGSGTGT
TRBV12-5,TRBJ2-1,NA,ASGSKAGDNEQF
TRBV5-1,TRBJ1-2,many,ASSWTANYGYT
TRBV12-3/TRBV12-4,TRBJ2-2,many,ASSLTSGGTGELF
TRBV6-1,TRBJ1-5,few,ASGTWRGNQPQH
TRBV7-2,TRBJ2-7,NA,ASSRDLNGEQY
TRBV14,TRBJ2-7,few,ASSQFGGAGFNSYEQY
TRBV20-1,TRBJ1-5,NA,SARDPGIQQGQGDNQPQH
TRBV4-3,TRBJ1-1,few,ASSQDPRANTEAF
TRBV25-1,TRBJ2-7,NA,ASSEWLGRYEQY
TRBV7-2,TRBJ1-6,many,ASSLNRVGNSPLH
TRBV12-3/TRBV12-4,TRBJ2-2,few,ASSLERYLNTGELF
TRBV12-3/TRBV12-4,TRBJ2-7,NA,ASTLLSGGVYEQY
TRBV20-1,TRBJ1-1,NA,SARDLIGGGFTEAF
TRBV25-1,TRBJ2-3,NA,ASTLGRGWADTQY
TRBV5-1,TRBJ1-3,NA,ASSLGTGWNTIY
TRBV3-1,TRBJ2-3,many,ASSRDSVGGTQY
TRBV15,TRBJ2-7,few,ATSRDMLYEQY